These T cell receptor beta chains were read from a single sample in a study of siplizumab effects on memory and regulatory T cells. This table comes from immunoSEQ multiplex PCR, and its TCRdb copy is limited to in-frame clones, with some not included. There are some 73,000 clones in the sample; 93% occur only once, and 4% to 5.5% lies in the top ten. Sequenced input: CD8+ T cells sorted from blood. The receptors were gathered from a human donor in good health. Both conserved end residues are part of each CDR3.

>TRBV4-2|TRBJ1-1
CASSQDTEAFF
>TRBV9|TRBJ2-7
CASSPGTGGPYEQYF
>TRBV4-1|TRBJ1-5
CASSQSTDSNQPQHF
>TRBV21-1|TRBJ2-3
CASSKEAASTDTQYF
>TRBV9|TRBJ1-3
CASSVEHGNTIYF
>TRBV6-5|TRBJ2-2
CASSYPAGELFF
>TRBV7-9|TRBJ1-1
CASSLASENTEAFF
>TRBV5-6|TRBJ1-5
CASSLNSGGEWQPQHF
>TRBV21-1|TRBJ2-5
CARFSLAERQETQYF
>TRBV5-4|TRBJ2-2
CASITHPGAANTGELFF
>TRBV11-3|TRBJ2-1
CASSLLGTSGGPDNEQFF
>TRBV5-4|TRBJ1-1
CASSLGMNTEAFF
>TRBV5-4|TRBJ1-1
CASSLESGAEAFF
>TRBV11-3|TRBJ2-2
CASSLSSGGSGELFF
>TRBV19|TRBJ1-6
CASSMTGLYNSPLHF
>TRBV4-3|TRBJ1-2
CASSLGTGSNYGYTF
>TRBV25-1|TRBJ2-7
CASSGAGHHSYEQYF
>TRBV13|TRBJ1-4
CASSRDRVGEKLFF
>TRBV5-4|TRBJ1-1
CASSPGGTEAFF
>TRBV18|TRBJ1-4
CASSPGQGEKLFF
>TRBV27|TRBJ1-5
CASSLGGPRNQPQHF
>TRBV10-2|TRBJ1-2
CASSEGTGGGYTF
>TRBV4-3|TRBJ2-5
CASSQRGSDGQETQYF
>TRBV27|TRBJ1-2
CASSLLTGVMDGYTF
>TRBV19|TRBJ2-4
CASSIPQTDRAKNIQYF
>TRBV4-1|TRBJ1-1
CASSQDPSGRTEAFF
>TRBV27|TRBJ2-7
CASSLTPGGGYEQYF
>TRBV27|TRBJ1-2
CASRPGTAYGYTF
>TRBV5-1|TRBJ1-1
CASSLWGAGTEAFF
>TRBV9|TRBJ1-2
CASSDDRGLIYGYTF
>TRBV27|TRBJ2-1
CASSLSRQVTNEQFF
>TRBV6-1|TRBJ2-1
CASSDLAGSSYNEQFF
>TRBV4-2|TRBJ1-2
CASSPRQGDGYTF
>TRBV7-9|TRBJ1-3
CASSPPGGAGNTIYF
>TRBV6-5|TRBJ2-2
CASQWEGGTGELFF
>TRBV7-3|TRBJ2-5
CASSSAGTSAETQYF
>TRBV9|TRBJ1-2
CASSPGQGPSDGYTF
>TRBV7-9|TRBJ1-3
CASSLIPGADSGNTIYF
>TRBV6-5|TRBJ1-4
CASRLTATNEKLFF
>TRBV7-9|TRBJ1-2
CASSLGGEPQPYGYTF
>TRBV2|TRBJ2-7
CASGEGTSSYEQYF
>TRBV5-6|TRBJ1-3
CASSLITPLPGNTIYF
>TRBV4-3|TRBJ1-2
CASSQASRGSNYGYTF
>TRBV19|TRBJ1-2
CASSPGTGGVLPGYTF
>TRBV9|TRBJ2-3
CASTVGGAGTDTQYF
>TRBV7-7|TRBJ2-1
CASAPGGGHNEQFF